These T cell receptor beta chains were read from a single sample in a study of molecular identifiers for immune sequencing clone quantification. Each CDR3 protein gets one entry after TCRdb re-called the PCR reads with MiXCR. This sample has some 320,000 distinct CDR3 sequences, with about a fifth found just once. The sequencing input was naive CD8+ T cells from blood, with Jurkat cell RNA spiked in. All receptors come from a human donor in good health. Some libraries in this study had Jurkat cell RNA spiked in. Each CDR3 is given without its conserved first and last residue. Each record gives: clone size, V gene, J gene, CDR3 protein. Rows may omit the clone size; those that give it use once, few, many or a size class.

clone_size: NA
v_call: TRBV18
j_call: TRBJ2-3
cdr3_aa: ASSPLLGPTSIDTQY

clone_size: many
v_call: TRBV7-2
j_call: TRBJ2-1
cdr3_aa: ASSYGPLGYEQF

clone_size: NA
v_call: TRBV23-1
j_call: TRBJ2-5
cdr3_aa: VSTGGANSQETQY

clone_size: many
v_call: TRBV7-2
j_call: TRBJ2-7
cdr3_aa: ASSLAGGGAEEQY

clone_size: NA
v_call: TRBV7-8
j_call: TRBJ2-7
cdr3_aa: ASSLDVAGGYEQY

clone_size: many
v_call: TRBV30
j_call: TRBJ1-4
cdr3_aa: AWSGQINEKLF

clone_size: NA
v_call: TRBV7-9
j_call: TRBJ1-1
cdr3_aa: AGSLGNTEAF

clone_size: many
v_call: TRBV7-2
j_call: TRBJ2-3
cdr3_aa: ASSSQGADTQY

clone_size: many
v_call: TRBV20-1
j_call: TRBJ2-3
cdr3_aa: SAETGGEFTDTQY

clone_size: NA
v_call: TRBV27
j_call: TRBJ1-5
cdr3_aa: ASSTPPRQPYSNQPQH

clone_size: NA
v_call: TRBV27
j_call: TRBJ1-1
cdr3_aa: ASSPAWGRSTEAF

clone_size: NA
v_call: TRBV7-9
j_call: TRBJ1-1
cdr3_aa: ASSLGGMGTEAF

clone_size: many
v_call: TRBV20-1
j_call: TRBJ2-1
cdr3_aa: SAKDPLAGVIDEQF

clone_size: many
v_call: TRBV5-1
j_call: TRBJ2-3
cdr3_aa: ASSLLGGGTDTQY

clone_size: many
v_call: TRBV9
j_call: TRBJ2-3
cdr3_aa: ASSGTRTDTQY

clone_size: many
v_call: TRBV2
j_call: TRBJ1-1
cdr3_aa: ASSDPTGTKGGIDTEAF

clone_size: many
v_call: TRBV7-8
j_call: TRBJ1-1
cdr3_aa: ASSLEAAYTGAF

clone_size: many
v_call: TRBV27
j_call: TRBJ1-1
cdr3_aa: ASSVGPEAF

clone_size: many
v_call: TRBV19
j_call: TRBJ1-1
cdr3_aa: ASRGVGSGGALANTEAF

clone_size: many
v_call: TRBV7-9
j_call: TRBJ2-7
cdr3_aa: ASSSTGTGYREQY

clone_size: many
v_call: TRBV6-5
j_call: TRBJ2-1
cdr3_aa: ASSYSRARPLDNEQF

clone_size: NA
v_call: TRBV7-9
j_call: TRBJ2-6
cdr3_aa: ASSLTGGSGASVLT

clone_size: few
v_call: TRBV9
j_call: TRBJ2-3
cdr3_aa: ASSVVSGLDTQY

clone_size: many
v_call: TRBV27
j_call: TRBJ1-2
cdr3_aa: ASSLTGGFPNYGYT

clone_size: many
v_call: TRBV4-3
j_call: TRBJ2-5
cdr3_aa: ASSQARGGTQY

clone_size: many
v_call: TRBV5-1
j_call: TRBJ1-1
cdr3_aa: ASSGSPMNTEAF

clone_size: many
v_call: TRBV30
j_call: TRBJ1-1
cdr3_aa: AWINRGTAEAF

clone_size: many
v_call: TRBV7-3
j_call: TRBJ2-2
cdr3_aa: ASSISGTSANTGELF

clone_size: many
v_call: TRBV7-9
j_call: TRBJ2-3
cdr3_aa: ASSLGASGNPDTQY

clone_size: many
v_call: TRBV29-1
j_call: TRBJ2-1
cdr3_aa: SVEDVESSYNEQF

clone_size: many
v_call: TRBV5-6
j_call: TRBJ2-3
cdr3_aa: ASSGSGQLYTDTQY

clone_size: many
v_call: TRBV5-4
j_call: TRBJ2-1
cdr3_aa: ASSLPRDSPYNEQF

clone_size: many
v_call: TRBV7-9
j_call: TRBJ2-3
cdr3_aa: ASSLSQGIRDTQY

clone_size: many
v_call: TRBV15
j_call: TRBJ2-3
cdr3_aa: ATSTASMSPSTDTQY

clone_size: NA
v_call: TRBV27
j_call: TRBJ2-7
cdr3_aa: ASTYGVGYEQY

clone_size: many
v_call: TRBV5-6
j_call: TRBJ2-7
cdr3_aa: ASSFGTPSYEQY

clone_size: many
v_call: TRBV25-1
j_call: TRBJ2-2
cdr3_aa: ASSVSLAETGELF

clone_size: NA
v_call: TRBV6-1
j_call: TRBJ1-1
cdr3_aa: ASSYSPTGHTEAF

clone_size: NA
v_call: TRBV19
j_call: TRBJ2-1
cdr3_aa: ASSIGGSTYNEQF

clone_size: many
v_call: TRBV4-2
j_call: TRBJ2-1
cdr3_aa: ASSPLRSSYNEQF

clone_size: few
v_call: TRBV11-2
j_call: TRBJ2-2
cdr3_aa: ASSLVPDANTGELF

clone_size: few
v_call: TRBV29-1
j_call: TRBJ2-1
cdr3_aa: SAFIEGTYNEQF

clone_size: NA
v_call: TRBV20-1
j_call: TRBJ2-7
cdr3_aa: SARDGGSGTYEQY